A selection of T cell receptor beta chains follows, all from one sample in a study of regulatory T cells in long-lasting Graves disease. From the multiplex PCR reads, TCRdb called clonotypes with MiXCR, one entry per CDR3 protein. The repertoire holds approximately 470,000 distinct CDR3 sequences, with less than 25% as singletons. Source: peripheral blood mononuclear cells (PBMCs), taken when the disease was refractory, from a patient treated with antithyroid drugs. Receptor source: a female donor with Graves disease. Each CDR3 is given with its conserved first and last residue. D genes are given only for firm matches. The size of a clone is reported for some rows only, either as once, few or many, or as a class for expanded clones.

TRBV15	few	TRBJ1-6	-	CATSRDSGKRSNSPLHF	TGTGCCACCAGCAGAGATTCGGGGAAACGATCCAATTCACCCCTCCACTTT
TRBV7-3	many	TRBJ1-2	-	CASSSNRDGKGYTF	TGTGCCAGCAGCTCGAACCGGGACGGCAAAGGCTACACCTTC
TRBV20-1	many	TRBJ2-7	-	CSAPIHGKSEQYF	TGCAGTGCTCCGATCCACGGCAAGTCCGAGCAGTACTTC
TRBV7-9	once	TRBJ1-5	TRBD1	CASSRSGTGVGSNQPQHF	TGTGCCAGCAGCCGATCCGGGACAGGGGTTGGGAGCAATCAGCCCCAGCATTTT
TRBV27	many	TRBJ2-2	TRBD1	CATLDRVTGELFF	TGTGCCACTCTGGACAGGGTGACCGGGGAGCTGTTTTTT
TRBV7-6	-	TRBJ2-1	-	CASSLAELSSYNEQFF	TGTGCCAGCAGCTTAGCGGAGCTATCCTCCTACAATGAGCAGTTCTTC
TRBV5-1	few	TRBJ2-7	TRBD1	CASSRPGGADEQYF	TGCGCCAGCAGCCGTCCAGGGGGCGCGGATGAGCAGTACTTC
TRBV10-3	few	TRBJ2-7	TRBD2	CAISESLGGGLLRQYF	TGTGCCATCAGTGAGTCTCTGGGCGGGGGGCTTCTTCGGCAGTACTTC
TRBV19	few	TRBJ2-7	-	CASSIDLVTERYEQYF	TGTGCCAGTAGTATAGATCTCGTGACAGAGCGGTACGAGCAGTACTTC
TRBV29-1	many	TRBJ1-2	-	CSVDPGGHGYTF	TGCAGCGTGGACCCGGGGGGTCATGGCTACACCTTC
TRBV28	many	TRBJ1-1	-	CASTSPGMNTEAFF	TGTGCCAGCACTTCTCCCGGGATGAACACTGAAGCTTTCTTT
TRBV2	-	TRBJ1-2	TRBD1	CASSTYDRGRDGYTF	TGTGCCAGCAGCACCTACGACAGGGGGCGGGATGGCTACACCTTC
TRBV12-3/TRBV12-4	many	TRBJ1-5	TRBD1	CASSPRTGGVNQPQHF	TGTGCCAGCAGTCCTCGGACAGGGGGCGTAAATCAGCCCCAGCATTTT
TRBV30	-	TRBJ2-7	TRBD2	CAWSVRTSVAYEQYF	TGTGCCTGGAGTGTACGAACTAGCGTTGCCTACGAGCAGTACTTC
TRBV6-1	-	TRBJ2-3	TRBD2	CASKPGLANTDTQYF	TGTGCCAGCAAACCGGGACTAGCGAACACAGATACGCAGTATTTT
TRBV12-3/TRBV12-4	-	TRBJ2-1	-	CASAPSRVRNEQFF	TGTGCCAGCGCTCCTAGCCGGGTGAGGAATGAGCAGTTCTTC
TRBV3-1	few	TRBJ2-7	-	CASRSTSVGYEQYF	TGTGCCAGCCGGTCCACTAGTGTGGGCTACGAGCAGTACTTC
TRBV30	few	TRBJ1-1	TRBD1	CAWTGQGNTEAFF	TGTGCCTGGACCGGACAGGGGAACACTGAAGCTTTCTTT
TRBV19	many	TRBJ2-7	TRBD1	CATAPGQGGYEQYF	TGTGCCACCGCACCGGGACAGGGAGGCTACGAGCAGTACTTC
TRBV11-1	many	TRBJ2-2	-	CASSATRSGELFF	TGTGCCAGCAGCGCAACTAGATCAGGGGAGCTGTTTTTT
TRBV11-2	many	TRBJ2-3	-	CASSLGSDTQYF	TGTGCCAGCAGCTTAGGATCAGATACGCAGTATTTT
TRBV27	-	TRBJ1-2	-	CASRPYREASGYTF	TGTGCCAGCAGACCATACAGGGAGGCTTCTGGCTACACCTTC
TRBV30	few	TRBJ1-5	-	CAWSVRASGNQPQHF	TGTGCCTGGAGTGTACGCGCGTCGGGCAATCAGCCCCAGCATTTT
TRBV28	many	TRBJ2-7	TRBD2	CASNRLAELYEQYF	TGTGCCAGCAATCGACTAGCGGAATTATACGAGCAGTACTTC
TRBV12-3/TRBV12-4	many	TRBJ2-7	-	CASSFGRGISYEQYF	TGTGCCAGCAGTTTCGGCAGGGGTATCTCCTACGAGCAGTACTTC
TRBV5-1	-	TRBJ2-1	-	CASSSGLIEQFF	TGCGCCAGCAGCTCGGGACTGATTGAGCAGTTCTTC
TRBV28	many	TRBJ1-5	TRBD1	CASSERRWDRGNNQPQHF	TGTGCCAGCAGTGAACGCCGATGGGACAGGGGCAACAATCAGCCCCAGCATTTT